The 10 T cell receptor beta chains given below trace back to one sample, sequenced in a study of blood T cell repertoires in COVID-19. Profiled with immunoSEQ multiplex PCR; TCRdb holds only in-frame clones, not every one. The repertoire holds 310,000 or so clones, over 75% seen once, with under 5% in the top ten. Sequences were obtained from peripheral blood. These TCRs come from a woman aged 50 to 60 with active or convalescent COVID-19.

For the CDR3, the DNA is TGCGCCAGCAGCCCGGTGCAGGGAAGTAATTCACCCCTCCACTTT. Translating gives CASSPVQGSNSPLHF. V and J are TRBV5-1 and TRBJ1-6; possibly TRBD1 for D (5 bases). The germline gives CDR1 SGHRS, CDR2 YFSETQ. V lost 4 bases and J lost 6, with 14 bases in between. This CDR3 has 15 amino acids.

The V and J genes are TRBV10-3 and TRBJ2-7; 7 nucleotides agree with TRBD2. Germline-derived CDR1 and CDR2 are ENHRY and SYGVKD. Unmatched junction bases numbered 8, after V lost 11 bases and J lost 4 bases. The CDR3 runs to 12 residues. The CDR3 DNA reads TGTGCCTTCGGGACGGGAGGATACGAGCAGTACTTC. This codes for CAFGTGGYEQYF.

This clone was observed a single time. J is TRBJ2-3 and V is TRBV3-1 (or the pseudogene TRBV3-2), with D maybe TRBD2 (6 bases). Germline loops: CDR1 LGHDT, CDR2 YNNKEL (reference sequence). V was clipped by 1 base and J by 4 bases, with 9 bases between them. There are 14 residues in the CDR3. CDR3 nucleotide sequence: TGTGCCAGCAGCCAAGCCGGGAGTGCAGATACGCAGTATTTT. Protein: CASSQAGSADTQYF.

This clone was counted only a few times. The chain uses TRBV2 and TRBJ1-5; the match to TRBD1 covers 8 bases. V was clipped by 7 bases and J by 1 base; unmatched bases: 6. This CDR3 has 15 residues. Germline V gives CDR1 SNHLY, CDR2 FYNNEI. CDR3 coding DNA: TGTGCCAGCACCCCGACAGGGGTAAGCAATCAGCCCCAGCATTTT. This translates into CASTPTGVSNQPQHF.

This rearrangement joins TRBV28 to TRBJ2-2; TRBD1 matches at 7 bases. Germline V CDR1 and CDR2: MDHEN, SYDVKM. This CDR3 region has 13 residues. V lost 6 bases, J lost 6 bases, and 4 bases stayed unmatched. CDR3 DNA: TGTGCCAGCAGGGGGACAGTAGCCGGGGAGCTGTTTTTT. Protein: CASRGTVAGELFF.

This chain joins TRBV6-1 and TRBJ2-7; 9 nucleotides match TRBD1. This CDR3 is built from 15 residues. Unmatched junction bases numbered 2, after V lost 1 base and J lost 1 base. Germline CDR1 and CDR2: MNHNS and SASEGT. The CDR3 loop is CASSEGTGVSYEQYF. In nucleotides, the CDR3 is TGTGCCAGCAGTGAAGGGACAGGGGTATCCTACGAGCAGTACTTC.

The rearrangement links TRBV6-2 or TRBV6-3 to TRBJ2-3, with D maybe TRBD1 (5 bases). V lost 5 bases to trimming and J lost 3 bases, with 12 bases between them. CDR1 and CDR2 (germline): MNHEY, SVGEGT. CDR3 length: 14 amino acids. The CDR3 sequence is CASSLRGRTDTQYF. CDR3 in DNA: TGTGCCAGCAGTCTTAGGGGCAGAACAGATACGCAGTATTTT.

CDR3 loop: CASSKGDRALWGANVLTF. In DNA form, the CDR3 reads TGTGCCAGCAGCAAAGGAGACAGGGCTCTTTGGGGGGCCAACGTCCTGACTTTC. V is TRBV21-1 and J is TRBJ2-6; TRBD1 is the table's D call and was not checked against the DNA. TRBV21-1 is shown as a pseudogene. This CDR3 spans 18 amino acids.

The gene calls are TRBV28 and TRBJ1-2, with 9 bases aligning to TRBD1. The CDR3 extends over 15 amino acids. Unmatched junction bases numbered 7, after V lost 5 bases and J lost 3 bases. The germline V gene has CDR1 MDHEN and CDR2 SYDVKM. As DNA, the CDR3 is TGTGCCAGCAGTCTTACAGGGGGCTCTTACTATGGCTACACCTTC. Translating it yields CASSLTGGSYYGYTF.

Details on this clone: The sample has other DNA sequences that encode this CDR3 too. The chain couples TRBV5-1 to TRBJ1-6, with TRBD1 matching 9 bases. The ends lost 0 bases at V and 10 bases at J; junction bases unmatched: 5. This CDR3 spans 15 amino acids. Germline CDR1 is SGHRS and CDR2 is YFSETQ. CDR3 nucleotides: TGCGCCAGCAGCTTGGCCGGGACAGGGAGGTCACCCCTCCACTTT. Translating it yields CASSLAGTGRSPLHF.